The rows below give T cell receptor beta chains drawn from one sample of a study of TIL therapy for anti-PD-1-resistant metastatic lung cancer. Sequencing used immunoSEQ multiplex PCR; TCRdb keeps in-frame clones, though not all of them. The sample holds 20,000 to 25,000 clones, 70% to 85% seen once. This specimen was blood, taken at baseline. Source of these receptors: a person aged 25-85 years with non-small cell lung cancer. Both conserved end residues are part of each CDR3. The D gene is left open where the match is weak. Size values are once, few and many counts, or a class for expanded clones, and some rows have none.

j_call | d_call | clone_size | v_call | cdr3_nt | cdr3_aa
TRBJ2-2 | TRBD2 | NA | TRBV6-1 | TGTGCCAGCAGTGAAGCTGGGACTAGTAGTGCCGGGGAGCTGTTTTTT | CASSEAGTSSAGELFF
TRBJ2-3 | NA | NA | TRBV16 | TGTGCCAGCAGCCAGGGCGGGAACACAGATACGCAGTATTTT | CASSQGGNTDTQYF
TRBJ1-2 | NA | once | TRBV19 | TGTGCCAGTAGTATTAGGGGATCTTATGGCTACACCTTC | CASSIRGSYGYTF
TRBJ2-3 | NA | NA | TRBV10-1 | TGCGCCAGCAGTGATGTGGCGGGATTGAATACGCAGTATTTT | CASSDVAGLNTQYF
TRBJ2-1 | NA | once | TRBV4-1 | TGCGCCAGCAGCCAACGTGTCGGGTCGCAGTTCTTC | CASSQRVGSQFF
TRBJ2-3 | NA | NA | TRBV3-1/TRBV3-2 | TGTGCCAGCAGCCCAAACCCTTCGGGCACAGATACGCAGTATTTT | CASSPNPSGTDTQYF
TRBJ1-5 | NA | NA | TRBV5-1 | TGCGCCAGCAGCTTCAGGGTCGGTCAGCCCCAGCATTTT | CASSFRVGQPQHF
TRBJ2-1 | TRBD2 | NA | TRBV18 | TGTGCCAGCTCGCCGGGACTAGATTTCCAGTTCTTC | CASSPGLDFQFF
TRBJ1-3 | TRBD1 | NA | TRBV18 | TGTGCCAGCTCACCGTCCTCCCTTCGCGGCGGACAGGGGGCTGGAAACACCATATATTTT | CASSPSSLRGGQGAGNTIYF
TRBJ1-6 | NA | NA | TRBV6-5 | TGTGCCAGCACCCGGGACACCCTCTCTTCACCCCTCCACTTT | CASTRDTLSSPLHF
TRBJ2-3 | TRBD1 | once | TRBV7-3 | TGTGCCAGCAGCGTATCGGGACAGTTCACAGATACGCAGTATTTT | CASSVSGQFTDTQYF
TRBJ2-1 | TRBD1 | NA | TRBV2 | TGTGCCAGCAGGGACGACAGGGCCGGGCACAATGAGCAGTTCTTC | CASRDDRAGHNEQFF
TRBJ1-1 | NA | NA | TRBV29-1 | TGCAGCGGCAGGGTGAACACTGAAGCTTTCTTT | CSGRVNTEAFF
TRBJ1-1 | NA | NA | TRBV19 | TGTGCCAGTAGTTTCTACAGTGCCGGTGAAGCTTTCTTT | CASSFYSAGEAFF
TRBJ1-3 | TRBD1 | NA | TRBV29-1 | TGCAGCGTTGGGTCGGGACAGGAGAACTCTGGAAACACCATATATTTT | CSVGSGQENSGNTIYF
TRBJ2-5 | TRBD2 | NA | TRBV7-2 | TGTGCCAGCAGGCCCGGGGGGGCCGTGGAGACCCAGTACTTC | CASRPGGAVETQYF
TRBJ1-6 | NA | NA | TRBV6-5 | TGTGCCAGCAGTTACGTTACAGGAGAAAATTCACCCCTCCACTTT | CASSYVTGENSPLHF
TRBJ2-1 | TRBD2 | NA | TRBV4-1 | TGCGCCAGCAGCCAACCTAGCGGGAGGGGGACTAGGAGTGAGCAGTTCTTC | CASSQPSGRGTRSEQFF
TRBJ1-5 | NA | few | TRBV5-1 | TGCGCCAGCAGCTCAGGTACGGGCAATCAGCCCCAGCATTTT | CASSSGTGNQPQHF
TRBJ2-5 | TRBD2 | once | TRBV7-6 | TGTGCCAGCAGCCGCGGGGGAGGGCCCGAGACCCAGTACTTC | CASSRGGGPETQYF
TRBJ2-7 | NA | few | TRBV7-8 | TGTGCCAGCAGCCCCTCAGAGGTGGCCTCCTACGAGCAGTACTTC | CASSPSEVASYEQYF
TRBJ2-5 | NA | NA | TRBV6-5 | TGTGCCAGCAGTTACGTGTCTCAAGAGACCCAGTACTTC | CASSYVSQETQYF
TRBJ1-2 | NA | NA | TRBV12-3/TRBV12-4 | TGTGCCAGCACGGGGGGATACTATGGCTACACCTTC | CASTGGYYGYTF
TRBJ1-4 | NA | NA | TRBV18 | TGTGCCAGCTCACCGCGACACGCAACTAATGAAAAACTGTTTTTT | CASSPRHATNEKLFF
TRBJ1-1 | NA | NA | TRBV9 | TGTGCCAGCAGCGTGGGGGTCACCGGTGAGGCTTTCTTT | CASSVGVTGEAFF
TRBJ2-7 | NA | NA | TRBV30 | TGTGCCTGGAGTGTAGGAGAGTACGAGCAGTACTTC | CAWSVGEYEQYF
TRBJ2-3 | NA | NA | TRBV25-1 | TGTGCCAGCAGTGGTAGGGTGCCAGATACGCAGTATTTT | CASSGRVPDTQYF
TRBJ2-3 | TRBD2 | NA | TRBV7-8 | TGTGCCAGCAGCTTCCAGGCTTCGGGGGGGGGCACAGATACGCAGTATTTT | CASSFQASGGGTDTQYF
TRBJ1-4 | NA | NA | TRBV2 | TGTGCCAGCAGTGTCGACGGTGCAACTAATGAAAAACTGTTTTTT | CASSVDGATNEKLFF
TRBJ2-2 | NA | once | TRBV5-1 | TGCGCCAGCACCCCGCCCGGGACATCGAACACCGGGGAGCTGTTTTTT | CASTPPGTSNTGELFF